Listed below are T cell receptor beta chains from one sample, sequenced in a study of blood T cell repertoires in COVID-19. The repertoire was sequenced with immunoSEQ multiplex PCR; TCRdb's copy has only in-frame clones and lacks some. The repertoire includes some 490,000 clones, 80% to 90% of them detected once, and approximately 2.9% sits in the top ten. Sample: peripheral blood. Receptors originate from a human donor in a cohort sampled during active COVID-19. The CDR3 runs from the conserved cysteine through the conserved F or W. D genes are given only for firm matches. Size is omitted from some rows. Given values are once, few, many or a class for expanded clones.

abundance	v_gene	j_gene	len	d_gene	CDR3aa	CDR3nt
NA	TRBV18	TRBJ2-7	14	NA	CASSPLELSYEQYF	TGTGCCAGCTCACCACTCGAACTCTCCTACGAGCAGTACTTC
NA	TRBV19	TRBJ1-5	16	TRBD1	CASSPVGDRVNQPQHF	TGTGCCAGTAGCCCTGTGGGCGACAGGGTCAATCAGCCCCAGCATTTT
NA	TRBV11-2	TRBJ1-3	15	NA	CASTQTGSSGNTIYF	TGTGCCAGCACCCAAACAGGGAGCTCTGGAAACACCATATATTTT
NA	TRBV7-6	TRBJ2-7	15	NA	CASSLGGEGVYEQYF	TGTGCCAGCAGCTTAGGCGGGGAGGGGGTCTACGAGCAGTACTTC
NA	TRBV6-2/TRBV6-3	TRBJ1-5	15	NA	CASSYSGGGNQPQHF	TGTGCCAGCAGTTACTCGGGGGGAGGCAATCAGCCCCAGCATTTT
NA	TRBV7-8	TRBJ2-7	16	TRBD2	CASSSEAGGPAYEQYF	TGTGCCAGCAGCTCCGAAGCGGGAGGGCCTGCCTACGAGCAGTACTTC
NA	TRBV28	TRBJ1-3	14	NA	CASIKDSPGNTIYF	TGTGCCAGCATTAAAGACTCGCCTGGAAACACCATATATTTT
once	TRBV5-1	TRBJ2-1	14	TRBD1	CASTPDRVYNEQFF	TGCGCCAGCACCCCGGACAGGGTCTACAATGAGCAGTTCTTC
NA	TRBV27	TRBJ1-1	15	TRBD1	CASSLQGPAGTEAFF	TGTGCCAGCAGTCTACAGGGGCCGGCGGGTACTGAAGCTTTCTTT
NA	TRBV19	TRBJ1-1	11	NA	CASSVTAEAFF	TGTGCCAGTAGTGTAACGGCTGAAGCTTTCTTT
NA	TRBV11-2	TRBJ2-3	16	TRBD2	CAHGGTSGRSADTQYF	TGTGCCCACGGGGGGACTAGCGGGAGGTCGGCAGATACGCAGTATTTT
NA	TRBV10-3	TRBJ1-1	15	NA	CAISATGSQNTEAFF	TGTGCCATCAGTGCCACAGGGTCCCAGAACACTGAAGCTTTCTTT
NA	TRBV5-1	TRBJ2-2	14	NA	CASSSGFNTGELFF	TGCGCCAGCAGCTCGGGGTTTAACACCGGGGAGCTGTTTTTT
NA	TRBV18	TRBJ2-4	13	NA	CASSPGGANIQYF	TGTGCCAGCTCACCAGGGGGCGCGAACATTCAGTACTTC
NA	TRBV6-1	TRBJ1-2	15	NA	CASSESTAANYGYTF	TGTGCCAGCAGTGAATCGACAGCAGCTAACTATGGCTACACCTTC
NA	TRBV7-6	TRBJ1-4	14	NA	CASSLVSSNEKLFF	TGTGCCAGCAGCTTAGTGTCCTCTAATGAAAAACTGTTTTTT
few	TRBV28	TRBJ1-1	13	NA	CASSLRGGAEAFF	TGTGCCAGCAGTTTAAGAGGGGGGGCTGAAGCTTTCTTT
NA	TRBV5-8	TRBJ2-1	18	TRBD2	CASSLFRTSGTTYNEQFF	TGTGCCAGCAGCTTGTTCCGTACTAGCGGGACCACCTACAATGAGCAGTTCTTC
NA	TRBV27	TRBJ1-1	14	NA	CASSLLGSNTEAFF	TGTGCCAGCAGTTTACTAGGCAGTAACACTGAAGCTTTCTTT
NA	TRBV19	TRBJ1-5	17	NA	CASSITTLRISNQPQHF	TGTGCCAGTAGTATAACTACCCTACGGATCAGCAATCAGCCCCAGCATTTT
NA	TRBV2	TRBJ2-2	15	TRBD1	CASSGGQTNTGELFF	TGTGCCAGCAGTGGGGGACAGACGAACACCGGGGAGCTGTTTTTT
NA	TRBV21-1	TRBJ2-7	15	NA	CVSSEVGAPSYEQYF	TGTGTCAGCAGCGAGGTGGGGGCCCCCTCCTACGAGCAGTACTTC
NA	TRBV19	TRBJ1-6	15	NA	CASRSGEASESPLHF	TGTGCCAGTAGGTCGGGGGAGGCCTCCGAATCACCCCTCCACTTT
NA	TRBV2	TRBJ1-2	15	TRBD1	CASSEALTGGNGYTF	TGTGCCAGCAGTGAAGCGCTGACAGGGGGTAATGGCTACACCTTC
NA	TRBV3-1/TRBV3-2	TRBJ1-3	14	NA	CASSREEGVHTIYF	TGTGCCAGCAGCCGAGAAGAGGGAGTCCACACCATATATTTT
NA	TRBV3-1/TRBV3-2	TRBJ2-1	15	TRBD1	CASSQEQGSYNEQFF	TGTGCCAGCAGCCAAGAACAGGGGTCCTACAATGAGCAGTTCTTC
NA	TRBV19	TRBJ1-2	18	TRBD1	CASSLGSKGGDWAWGYTF	TGTGCCAGTAGTCTGGGAAGTAAAGGGGGCGACTGGGCCTGGGGCTACACCTTC
NA	TRBV18	TRBJ2-7	15	TRBD2	CASSPPTSGPYEQYF	TGTGCCAGCTCACCACCGACTAGCGGACCCTACGAGCAGTACTTC
NA	TRBV24-1	TRBJ2-5	15	TRBD2	CATSDPGLVTETQYF	TGTGCCACCAGTGATCCGGGACTAGTTACAGAGACCCAGTACTTC
NA	TRBV19	TRBJ1-2	16	NA	CASSATSQGSVIGYTF	TGTGCCAGTAGTGCGACCTCCCAGGGGAGTGTTATTGGCTACACCTTC
NA	TRBV6-5	TRBJ1-3	16	NA	CASSYSPSGPGNTIYF	TGTGCCAGCAGTTACTCCCCGTCAGGGCCTGGAAACACCATATATTTT
NA	TRBV10-3	TRBJ1-1	14	NA	CAIKGAGDMTEAFF	TGTGCCATCAAAGGAGCGGGGGATATGACTGAAGCTTTCTTT
NA	TRBV7-2	TRBJ2-7	15	NA	CASSSAAYGTLEQYF	TGTGCCAGCAGCTCAGCAGCGTACGGGACACTCGAGCAGTACTTC
NA	TRBV29-1	TRBJ2-5	14	TRBD2	CSVEVAGVGETQYF	TGCAGCGTCGAGGTGGCGGGAGTGGGAGAGACCCAGTACTTC
NA	TRBV18	TRBJ2-1	17	TRBD2	CASSLSLLAGGGGEQFF	TGTGCCAGCTCACTCTCACTCCTAGCGGGAGGAGGTGGTGAGCAGTTCTTC
NA	TRBV6-1	TRBJ1-5	15	NA	CASSEATGQDQPQHF	TGTGCCAGCAGTGAAGCCACAGGGCAGGATCAGCCCCAGCATTTT
NA	TRBV18	TRBJ2-1	15	TRBD2	CASSQGLAGRNEQFF	TGTGCCAGCTCACAGGGACTAGCGGGAAGAAATGAGCAGTTCTTC
NA	TRBV4-1	TRBJ2-2	13	NA	CASSWTATGELFF	TGCGCCAGCAGCTGGACTGCCACCGGGGAGCTGTTTTTT
NA	TRBV6-5	TRBJ2-7	14	TRBD1	CASSRDRGTYEQYF	TGTGCCAGCAGTAGGGACAGGGGCACCTACGAGCAGTACTTC
few	TRBV28	TRBJ2-2	14	NA	CASSKYRVAGELFF	TGTGCCAGCAGTAAATACAGGGTTGCCGGGGAGCTGTTTTTT
NA	TRBV19	TRBJ1-1	13	TRBD1	CATIGDRITEAFF	TGTGCCACAATAGGGGACAGGATCACTGAAGCTTTCTTT
NA	TRBV27	TRBJ2-7	15	NA	CASTYKGLVDYEQYF	TGTGCCAGCACCTATAAGGGGCTAGTCGATTACGAGCAGTACTTC
few	TRBV3-1/TRBV3-2	TRBJ2-7	16	NA	CASSPPTPGLGYEQYF	TGTGCCAGCAGCCCCCCTACCCCCGGACTTGGCTACGAGCAGTACTTC
NA	TRBV6-5	TRBJ2-7	14	NA	CATTSTSKNYEQYF	TGTGCCACTACCTCGACTAGTAAGAACTACGAGCAGTACTTC
NA	TRBV11-3	TRBJ2-7	13	NA	CASSRGTLYEQYF	TGTGCCAGCAGCCGGGGGACCCTCTACGAGCAGTACTTC
NA	TRBV30	TRBJ2-5	13	TRBD2	CAWVSGKGETQYF	TGTGCCTGGGTTAGCGGGAAGGGAGAGACCCAGTACTTC
once	TRBV7-3	TRBJ2-4	15	NA	CASSLYTGSANIQYF	TGTGCCAGCAGCTTATATACAGGGTCGGCAAACATTCAGTACTTC
NA	TRBV7-9	TRBJ1-4	15	NA	CASSLKGGFNEKLFF	TGTGCCAGCAGCTTGAAAGGGGGATTTAATGAAAAACTGTTTTTT
NA	TRBV19	TRBJ2-3	14	NA	CASTPDRRTDTQYF	TGTGCCAGTACTCCAGACAGACGCACAGATACGCAGTATTTT
once	TRBV24-1	TRBJ2-1	15	TRBD2	CAIFLLSGSGNEQFF	TGTGCCATATTTCTTCTGAGCGGGAGCGGGAATGAGCAGTTCTTC
NA	TRBV9	TRBJ2-1	15	TRBD2	CASSPRLAGYNEQFF	TGTGCCAGCAGCCCCCGACTAGCGGGGTACAATGAGCAGTTCTTC
NA	TRBV7-9	TRBJ1-4	14	TRBD1	CASSSTGVSEKLFF	TGTGCCAGCAGCTCGACAGGGGTCAGTGAAAAACTGTTTTTT
NA	TRBV19	TRBJ1-2	14	NA	CASSKRDGGHGYTF	TGTGCCAGTAGTAAGCGGGACGGTGGACATGGCTACACCTTC
NA	TRBV5-5	TRBJ1-5	16	TRBD1	CASSLWTGAQNQPQHF	TGTGCCAGCAGCCTATGGACAGGGGCGCAAAATCAGCCCCAGCATTTT
NA	TRBV6-1	TRBJ2-1	15	NA	CASSEAPGLNNEQFF	TGTGCCAGCAGTGAAGCCCCGGGACTGAACAATGAGCAGTTCTTC
NA	TRBV30	TRBJ2-5	14	TRBD2	CAWCRRGGVETQYF	TGTGCCTGGTGTAGACGGGGGGGCGTAGAGACCCAGTACTTC
NA	TRBV9	TRBJ2-3	15	TRBD1	CASRKGAVVTDTQYF	TGTGCCAGCCGGAAGGGGGCGGTAGTTACAGATACGCAGTATTTT
few	TRBV6-5	TRBJ2-7	15	TRBD1	CASTSGGTGGHEQYF	TGTGCCAGCACTTCCGGGGGGACAGGGGGCCACGAGCAGTACTTC